These 14 T cell receptor beta chains were sequenced from one sample in a study of T cell repertoires in cytomegalovirus infection. TCRdb fed the reads into MiXCR, producing one record per CDR3 protein. The data show about 180,000 distinct CDR3 sequences, with about 15% seen just once and under 30% held by the top ten. Input material: CD8+ T cells from PBMCs. The origin of the receptors is a human donor in good health (CMV status not recorded). Some clones in this sample may be carry-over from other donors' samples.

This clonotype was recorded a few times. The chain couples TRBV6-6 to TRBJ2-7; 8 nucleotides line up with TRBD1. Germline CDR1 MNHNY, CDR2 SVGAGI (reference sequence). V shed 7 bases, J shed 0 bases, and the junction held 5 bases outside the gene matches. This CDR3 contains 14 residues. The CDR3 DNA reads TGTGCCAGCAACAGACAGGGGACCTCCTACGAGCAGTACTTC. Translated: CASNRQGTSYEQYF.

As for this clonotype: Its ends do not fully match the called genes, so a read error is possible. V gene TRBV4-1 combines with J gene TRBJ1-2, with D possibly matching TRBD1 (5 bases). CDR3 length: 11 amino acids. CDR1 and CDR2 (germline): MGHRA, YSYEKL. The CDR3 DNA sequence: TGCGCCAGCAGCCCGGGGGGAAGCGCGGTATTC. It specifies CASSPGGSAVF.

This clonotype was seen only a few times. The V and J genes are TRBV2 and TRBJ2-1; TRBD1 agrees at 7 bases. Germline values: CDR1 SNHLY, CDR2 FYNNEI. The ends lost 9 bases at V and 1 base at J; junction bases unmatched: 3. The CDR3 length is 13 residues. DNA for the CDR3: TGTGCCAGTCAGGGGGTGTCCTACAATGAGCAGTTCTTC. Translated: CASQGVSYNEQFF.

This clonotype occurred a few times. The chain employs TRBV29-1 and TRBJ1-2; D gene ambiguous. Germline-derived CDR1 and CDR2 are SQVTM and ANQGSEA. V was pared by 2 bases and J by 4 bases, with 8 bases between. The CDR3 runs 12 residues. The CDR3 sequence: CSVERVVYGYTF. The CDR3 nucleotides read TGCAGCGTTGAAAGAGTAGTCTATGGCTACACCTTC.

This clonotype was counted a few times. This chain links TRBV4-3 with TRBJ1-1, with a weak D call TRBD1 (5 bases). Germline CDR1 LGHNA, CDR2 YSLEER. The CDR3 has 14 amino acids. V was cut by 0 bases and J by 5 bases, with 10 bases left in between. CDR3 bases: TGCGCCAGCAGCCAAGAAGGGGATGGGACTGAAGCTTTCTTT. It encodes CASSQEGDGTEAFF.

A few counts support this clonotype. The V gene is TRBV12-3 or TRBV12-4, the J gene TRBJ2-2; 7 bases match TRBD1. V trimming: 7 bases; J trimming: 4 bases; junction bases outside the gene matches: 12. The CDR3 runs 16 residues. CDR3 coding DNA: TGTGCCAGCACCACCCCGGGACAGCCCTTCACCGGGGAGCTGTTTTTT. As protein: CASTTPGQPFTGELFF.

This clonotype was counted a few times. The gene calls are TRBV7-2 and TRBJ2-7; 8 nucleotides agree with TRBD1. This CDR3 is built from 14 residues. V lost 2 bases and J lost 6; bases outside the gene matches: 6. CDR1 is SGHTA, CDR2 FQGNSA, per germline. For the CDR3, the DNA is TGTGCCAGCAGCTTAACAGGACAGGGACCCGAGCAGTACTTC. This encodes CASSLTGQGPEQYF.

The chain recombines TRBV4-3 with TRBJ2-1, with D possibly matching TRBD2 (5 bases). The CDR3 is made up of 14 amino acids. Trimming took off 4 bases at V and 5 bases at J, with 12 bases between the two ends. Germline V gives CDR1 LGHNA, CDR2 YSLEER. The CDR3 spells CASSPRGRDNEQFF. The CDR3 DNA follows: TGCGCCAGCAGCCCCCGGGGTCGCGACAATGAGCAGTTCTTC.

This chain connects TRBV7-3 to TRBJ2-7; D unresolved. The CDR3 consists of 13 residues. Germline CDR1 SGHTA, CDR2 FQGTGA. Deletions cut 3 bases from V and 2 bases from J, with 8 bases between. CDR3 protein: CASSFGPPYEQYF. CDR3 coding DNA: TGTGCCAGCAGCTTCGGCCCTCCCTACGAGCAGTACTTC.

V is TRBV4-2 and J is TRBJ1-5; D uncertain. CDR3 length: 18 residues. The germline V and J ends were trimmed by 0 bases and 0 bases, with 15 bases remaining between them. Per germline, CDR1 LGHNA and CDR2 YNFKEQ. CDR3: CASSQELDGRYSNQPQHF. The CDR3 bases are TGTGCCAGCAGCCAAGAGTTGGATGGACGGTATAGCAATCAGCCCCAGCATTTT.

This clonotype turned up a few times. The rearrangement joins TRBV10-1 to TRBJ2-1, with TRBD2 identical over 11 bases. The germline V gene has CDR1 WNHNN and CDR2 SYGVQD (reference sequence). This CDR3 spans 15 amino acids. Unmatched junction bases numbered 3, after V lost 5 bases and J lost 3 bases. The CDR3 spells CASSPSGGLYNEQFF. In DNA, the CDR3 is TGCGCCAGCAGTCCTAGCGGGGGGCTCTACAATGAGCAGTTCTTC.

This chain uses TRBV29-1 with TRBJ1-2, with 8 bases lining up with TRBD1. Germline loops: CDR1 SQVTM, CDR2 ANQGSEA. V shed 6 bases, J shed 0 bases, and the junction held 9 bases outside the gene matches. The CDR3 runs to 15 residues. CDR3 DNA sequence: TGCAGCGTAGTCGGACAGGGATTAGCTAACTATGGCTACACCTTC. This codes for CSVVGQGLANYGYTF.

This clonotype was counted only a few times. V is TRBV12-3 or TRBV12-4 and J is TRBJ1-1; possibly TRBD1 for D (5 bases). The CDR3 totals 15 residues. V shed 3 bases and J shed 5 bases, with 16 bases lying between them. CDR3: CASSFGQGVGTEAFF. The DNA for the CDR3 is TGTGCCAGCAGTTTTGGGCAGGGCGTTGGAACTGAAGCTTTCTTT.

This rearrangement joins TRBV7-3 to TRBJ2-7, with unresolved D. CDR1 and CDR2 (germline): SGHTA, FQGTGA. V dropped 4 bases and J dropped 1 base, with 8 bases sitting between them. The CDR3 totals 13 residues. The CDR3 reads CASSSDVSYEQYF. The CDR3 nucleotides are TGTGCCAGCAGCTCGGACGTTTCCTACGAGCAGTACTTC.